Following are 8 T cell receptor beta chains from one sample sequenced in a study of T cells expressing NK-cell markers. TCRdb re-called the 5' RACE reads; one entry per CDR3 protein, DNA not given. This repertoire comprises some 450,000 distinct CDR3 sequences; its ten largest clones make up 7.3%. The sample comprised blood T cells: a sorted CD56 or NKG2C T cell subset, CD4+ or CD8+ T cells, or bulk PBMC T cells (not recorded which). The receptors were gathered from a woman between 18 and 69 years old in good health.

The chain is built from TRBV27 and TRBJ2-4. CDR1 MNHEY and CDR2 SMNVEV come from the germline V gene (reference sequence). The CDR3 consists of 13 residues. The CDR3 reads CASSLTTLGIQYF.

The chain recombines TRBV11-2 with TRBJ1-4. The germline gives CDR1 SGHAT, CDR2 FQNNGV. CDR3 length equals 13 residues. This chain's CDR3 is CASSLAFFGKLFF.

The rearrangement links TRBV6-2 or TRBV6-3 to TRBJ1-5; lacking DNA, the TRBD1 call made by TCRdb goes unchecked. Germline V gene data show CDR1 as MNHEY and CDR2 as SVGEGT. CDR3 length equals 17 residues. The CDR3 protein is CASSYHGPGQRNQPQHF.

V usage is TRBV27 and J usage is TRBJ1-1; TCRdb's D gene call, TRBD1, goes unchecked for lack of DNA. Per germline, CDR1 MNHEY and CDR2 SMNVEV (reference sequence). CDR3 length equals 13 residues. CDR3 loop: CASSARGFTEAFF.

This sequence joins TRBV7-3 and TRBJ1-1. The CDR3 has 13 amino acids. Looked up from germline, CDR1 is SGHTA and CDR2 is FQGTGA. The CDR3 protein is CASSLKTRSEAFF.

The genes are TRBV20-1 and TRBJ2-2; TCRdb reports TRBD1, a call that lacks DNA to check it against. The CDR3 has 16 residues. Germline CDR1 and CDR2: DFQATT and SNEGSKA (reference sequence). The CDR3 is CSARDWSGTLSGELFF.

The CDR3 loop is CASSLVGLGPDITDTQYF. V and J are TRBV5-5 and TRBJ2-3; TCRdb's D call, TRBD1, is unchecked because there is no DNA. In germline, CDR1 is SGHKS, CDR2 YYEKEE (reference sequence). There are 18 residues in the CDR3.

The CDR3 protein is CASSLLGGYTQYF. This chain joins TRBV28 and TRBJ2-3; TCRdb's assignment of TRBD1 cannot be checked, as there is no DNA. CDR3 length: 13 amino acids. The germline gives CDR1 MDHEN, CDR2 SYDVKM. Filled out from reference TRBV28 and TRBJ2-3, the complete variable domain reads DVKVTQSSRYLVKRTGEKVFLECVQDMDHENMFWYRQDPGLGLRLIYFSYDVKMKEKGDIPEGYSVSREKKERFSLILESASTNQTSMYLCASSLLGGYTQYFGPGTRLTVL.